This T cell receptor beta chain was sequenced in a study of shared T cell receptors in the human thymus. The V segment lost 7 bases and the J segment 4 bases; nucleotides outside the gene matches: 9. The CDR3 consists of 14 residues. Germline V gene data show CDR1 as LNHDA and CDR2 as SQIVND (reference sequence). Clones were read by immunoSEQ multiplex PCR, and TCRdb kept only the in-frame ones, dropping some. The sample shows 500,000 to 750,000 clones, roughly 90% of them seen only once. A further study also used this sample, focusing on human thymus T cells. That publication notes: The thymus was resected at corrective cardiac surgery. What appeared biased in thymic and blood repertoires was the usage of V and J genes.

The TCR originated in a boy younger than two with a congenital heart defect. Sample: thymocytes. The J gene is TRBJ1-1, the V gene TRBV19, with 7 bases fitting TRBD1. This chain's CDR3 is CASNQGGIPTEAFF. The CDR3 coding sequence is TGTGCCAGTAATCAGGGGGGCATTCCCACTGAAGCTTTCTTT.